This TCR beta chain was sequenced in a study of control samples from healthy donors and cancer patients. Assay: immunoSEQ multiplex PCR; the TCRdb copy retains only in-frame clones and omits some. The repertoire holds 12,000 or so clones, with around nine tenths as singletons. The V end was cut by 3 bases, the J end by 1 base, with 10 bases between. The CDR3 has 14 residues. CDR1 and CDR2 from the germline V gene are MNHNS and SASEGT. The receptor was isolated from a male donor with melanoma. The chain links TRBV6-1 to TRBJ2-7; D gene ambiguous. The source material was formalin-fixed, paraffin-embedded tissue. For the CDR3, the DNA is TGTGCCAGCAGTGAGAGTGGAGAGTCCTACGAGCAGTACTTC. Residues: CASSESGESYEQYF.